A selection of T cell receptor beta chains follows, all from one sample in a study of shared clonotypes between healthy human individuals. This table comes from immunoSEQ multiplex PCR, and its TCRdb copy is limited to in-frame clones, with some not included. The sample yields approximately 1,500,000 clones, roughly 96% seen once. Sequencing used naive CD4+ T cells sorted from blood. Receptors originate from a man aged 25-45 years in good health. CDR3s include the opening cysteine and the closing phenylalanine or tryptophan. Fields, in order: V gene, J gene, clone size, D gene, CDR3 DNA, CDR3 protein. D genes are given only for firm matches. Clone size, where shown, is once, few, many, or a class for clones that have expanded.

V: TRBV11-2
J: TRBJ1-1
size: -
D: -
DNA: TGTGCCAGCAGCCCAAGCCGGACTGTCAGGGGCACTGAAGCTTTCTTT
CDR3: CASSPSRTVRGTEAFF

V: TRBV5-4
J: TRBJ2-7
size: -
D: -
DNA: TGTGCCAGCAGCTCGAAGACTCGTAGCTCCTACGAGCAGTACTTC
CDR3: CASSSKTRSSYEQYF

V: TRBV7-3
J: TRBJ2-5
size: -
D: -
DNA: TGTGCCAGCAGCACAAGTTTGGCCCAGTACTTC
CDR3: CASSTSLAQYF

V: TRBV5-1
J: TRBJ2-3
size: -
D: TRBD2
DNA: TGCGCCAGCACCTCCGGGAGGCTTCTTGATACGCAGTATTTT
CDR3: CASTSGRLLDTQYF

V: TRBV19
J: TRBJ1-3
size: -
D: -
DNA: TGTGCCTCTGGTGTCGGAAACACCATATATTTT
CDR3: CASGVGNTIYF

V: TRBV7-8
J: TRBJ2-3
size: -
D: TRBD1
DNA: TGTGCCAGCAGCTTAGGCGGGACAGGGTTAGATACGCAGTATTTT
CDR3: CASSLGGTGLDTQYF

V: TRBV5-1
J: TRBJ2-5
size: few
D: -
DNA: TGCGCCAGCAGCTTGGGGTACCAAGAGACCCAGTACTTC
CDR3: CASSLGYQETQYF

V: TRBV6-4
J: TRBJ2-3
size: -
D: -
DNA: TGTGCCAGCAGCCCCTCAGGGTTTATGGGTAATACGCAGTATTTT
CDR3: CASSPSGFMGNTQYF

V: TRBV7-2
J: TRBJ1-2
size: -
D: -
DNA: TGTGCCAGCAGCTTAGCGAGGGGGACCTCTGAGCAAGGCTACACCTTC
CDR3: CASSLARGTSEQGYTF

V: TRBV14
J: TRBJ1-1
size: once
D: -
DNA: TGTGCCAGCAGCCAAGTCGACAAGAACACTGAAGCTTTCTTT
CDR3: CASSQVDKNTEAFF

V: TRBV10-2
J: TRBJ2-4
size: -
D: -
DNA: TGCGCCAGCAGCGGACAGATGAACATTCAGTACTTC
CDR3: CASSGQMNIQYF

V: TRBV4-3
J: TRBJ2-2
size: once
D: TRBD1
DNA: TGCGCCAGCAGCCTTCAGGGGGGACAGGGAAGGACCGGGGAGCTGTTTTTT
CDR3: CASSLQGGQGRTGELFF

V: TRBV6-4
J: TRBJ2-2
size: -
D: -
DNA: TGTGCCAGCAGTGGTTCGGTCCCCGGGGGAGCGAACACCGGGGAGCTGTTTTTT
CDR3: CASSGSVPGGANTGELFF

V: TRBV18
J: TRBJ2-7
size: -
D: TRBD1
DNA: TGTGCCAGCTCGCAAGACAGGGTAGCCTACGAGCAGTACTTC
CDR3: CASSQDRVAYEQYF

V: TRBV19
J: TRBJ1-5
size: -
D: -
DNA: TGTGCCAGTAGTATACTAGCGGGGCCCCAGCATTTT
CDR3: CASSILAGPQHF

V: TRBV7-9
J: TRBJ2-7
size: -
D: TRBD2
DNA: TGTGCCAGCAGCCTTGAACGGGGGGAGAGGCCTTACGAGCAGTACTTC
CDR3: CASSLERGERPYEQYF

V: TRBV5-1
J: TRBJ2-7
size: -
D: TRBD2
DNA: TGCGCCAGCAGCCGTAGCGGGAGTAACTACGAGCAGTACTTC
CDR3: CASSRSGSNYEQYF

V: TRBV10-3
J: TRBJ2-2
size: -
D: TRBD1
DNA: TGTGCCATCAGTGGCCAGGGGGCGCCAACCGGGGAGCTGTTTTTT
CDR3: CAISGQGAPTGELFF

V: TRBV5-1
J: TRBJ2-3
size: -
D: -
DNA: TGCGCCAGCAGCTCAATTAGCACAGATACGCAGTATTTT
CDR3: CASSSISTDTQYF

V: TRBV5-1
J: TRBJ1-3
size: -
D: -
DNA: TGCGCCAGCAGCTTGGACAGGGCTGGAAACACCATATATTTT
CDR3: CASSLDRAGNTIYF